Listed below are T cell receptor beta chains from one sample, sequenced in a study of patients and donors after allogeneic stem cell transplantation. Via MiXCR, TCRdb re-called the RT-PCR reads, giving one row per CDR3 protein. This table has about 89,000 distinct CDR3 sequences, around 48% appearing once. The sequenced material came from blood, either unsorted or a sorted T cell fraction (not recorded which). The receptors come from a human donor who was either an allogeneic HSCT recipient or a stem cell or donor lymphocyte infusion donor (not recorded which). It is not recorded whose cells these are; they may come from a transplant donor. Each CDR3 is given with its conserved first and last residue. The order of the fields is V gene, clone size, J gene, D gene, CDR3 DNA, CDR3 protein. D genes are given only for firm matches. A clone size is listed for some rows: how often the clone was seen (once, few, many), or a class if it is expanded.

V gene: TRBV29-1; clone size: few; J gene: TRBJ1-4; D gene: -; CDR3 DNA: TGCAGCGTTGGAGGTGAAAAACTGTTTTTT; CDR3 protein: CSVGGEKLFF
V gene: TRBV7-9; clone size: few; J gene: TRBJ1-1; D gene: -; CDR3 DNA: TGTGCCAGCAGCGATGAACGGGAAGTGAACCTAAACACTGAAGCTTTCTTT; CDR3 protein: CASSDEREVNLNTEAFF
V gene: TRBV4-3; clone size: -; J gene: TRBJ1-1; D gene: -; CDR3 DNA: TGCGCCAGCAGCCAAGAGCTAGGCACTGAAGCTTTCTTT; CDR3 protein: CASSQELGTEAFF
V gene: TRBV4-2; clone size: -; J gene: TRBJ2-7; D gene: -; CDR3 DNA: TGTGCCAGCAGCCAAGATCGGAGTAGCGCCGGATCCTACGAGCAGTACTTC; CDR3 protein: CASSQDRSSAGSYEQYF
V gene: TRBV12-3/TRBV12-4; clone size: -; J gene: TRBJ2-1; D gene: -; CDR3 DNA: TGTGCCAGCAGTTTGGGCTCTGAGCAGTTCTTC; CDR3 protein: CASSLGSEQFF
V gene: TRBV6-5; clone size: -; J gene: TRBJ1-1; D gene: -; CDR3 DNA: TGTGCCAGCAGCCCCCGGAGGGTTGTGAACACTGAAGCTTTCTTT; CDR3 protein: CASSPRRVVNTEAFF
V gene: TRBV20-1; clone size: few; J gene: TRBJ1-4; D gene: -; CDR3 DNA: TGCAGTGCTAGAGATCTTGAAAAACTGTTTTTT; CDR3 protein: CSARDLEKLFF
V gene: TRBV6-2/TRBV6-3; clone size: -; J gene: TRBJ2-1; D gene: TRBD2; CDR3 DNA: TGTGCCAGCAGTGTTAGCGGGAGGACTTACAATGAGCAGTTCTTC; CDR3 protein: CASSVSGRTYNEQFF
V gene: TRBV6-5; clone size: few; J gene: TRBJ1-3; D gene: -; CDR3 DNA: TGTGCCAGCAGCCGGACAACAGCTACTGGAAACACCATATATTTT; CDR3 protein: CASSRTTATGNTIYF
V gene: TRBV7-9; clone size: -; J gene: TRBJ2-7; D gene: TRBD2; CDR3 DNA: TGTGCCAGCAGCCCAGCCTACGGGACTAGCGGGACCTTCTACGAGCAGTACTTC; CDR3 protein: CASSPAYGTSGTFYEQYF
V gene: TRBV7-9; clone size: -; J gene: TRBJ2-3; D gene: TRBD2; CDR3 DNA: TGTGCCAGCAGCTTCCCCGGACTAGCATGGCCAGATACGCAGTATTTT; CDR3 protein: CASSFPGLAWPDTQYF
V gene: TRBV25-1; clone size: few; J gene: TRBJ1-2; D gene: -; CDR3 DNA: TGTGCCAGCAGTGATCGCGGCAATCCCTATGGCTACACCTTC; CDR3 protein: CASSDRGNPYGYTF
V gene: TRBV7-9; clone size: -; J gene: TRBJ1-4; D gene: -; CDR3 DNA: TGTGCCACCTGGGACGGATTTAATGAAAAACTGTTTTTT; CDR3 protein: CATWDGFNEKLFF
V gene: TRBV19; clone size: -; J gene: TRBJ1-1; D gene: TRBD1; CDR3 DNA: TGTGCCAGTAGTGTTCGACAGGGGATCCTCACTGAAGCTTTCTTT; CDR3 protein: CASSVRQGILTEAFF
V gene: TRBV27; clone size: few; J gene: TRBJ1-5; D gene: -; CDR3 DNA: TGTGCCAGCGGAAGTAGCAATCAGCCCCAGCATTTT; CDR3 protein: CASGSSNQPQHF
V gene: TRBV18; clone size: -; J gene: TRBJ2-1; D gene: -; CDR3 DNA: TGTGCCAGCTCACCCCGAGTTCCTACCTCATACAATGAGCAGTTCTTC; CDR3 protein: CASSPRVPTSYNEQFF
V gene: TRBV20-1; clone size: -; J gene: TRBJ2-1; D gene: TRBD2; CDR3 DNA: TGCAGTGCGCCGAGCGGGCGGGAGCGTTACAATGAGCAGTTCTTC; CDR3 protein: CSAPSGRERYNEQFF
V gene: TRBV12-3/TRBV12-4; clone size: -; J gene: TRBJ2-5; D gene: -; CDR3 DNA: TGTGCCAGCACCCCTGGCATACAAGAGACCCAGTACTTC; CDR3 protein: CASTPGIQETQYF
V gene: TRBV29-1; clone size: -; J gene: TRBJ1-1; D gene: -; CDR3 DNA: TGCAGCGTTCCTGAAGCTTTCTTT; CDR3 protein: CSVPEAFF
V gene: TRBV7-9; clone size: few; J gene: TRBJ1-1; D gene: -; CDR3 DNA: TGTGCCAGCAGCTTAGAGCTAGAAGCTTTCTTT; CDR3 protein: CASSLELEAFF
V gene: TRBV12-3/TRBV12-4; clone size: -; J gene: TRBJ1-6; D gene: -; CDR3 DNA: TGTGCCAGCAGTTCCCAGTCACCCCTCCACTTT; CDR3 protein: CASSSQSPLHF
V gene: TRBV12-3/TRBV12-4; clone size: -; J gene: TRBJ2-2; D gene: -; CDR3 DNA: TGTGCCAGCAGTTTTAAGGATGCCAGTGGGGAGCTGTTTTTT; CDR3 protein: CASSFKDASGELFF
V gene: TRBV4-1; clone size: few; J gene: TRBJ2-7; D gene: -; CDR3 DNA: TGCGCCAGCAGCCCCCATACTCCTTACGAGCAGTACTTC; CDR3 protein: CASSPHTPYEQYF
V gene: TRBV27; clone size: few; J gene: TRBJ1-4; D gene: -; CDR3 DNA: TGTGCCAGCAGCCATCAGGGGCTCAGTGAAAAACTGTTTTTT; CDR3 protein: CASSHQGLSEKLFF
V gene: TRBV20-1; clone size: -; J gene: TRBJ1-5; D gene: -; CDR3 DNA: TGCAGTGCTAGAGAGGAGACAGGAATAGGCAATCAGCCCCAGCATTTT; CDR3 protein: CSAREETGIGNQPQHF
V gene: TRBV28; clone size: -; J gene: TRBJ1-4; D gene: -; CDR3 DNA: TGTGCCAGCAGTTTATCCGTCGCAGGACTGTTTAATGAAAAACTGTTTTTT; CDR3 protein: CASSLSVAGLFNEKLFF
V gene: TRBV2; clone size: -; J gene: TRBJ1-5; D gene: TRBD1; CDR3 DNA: TGTGCCAGCAGTGAAATGACAGGGAGGCAGCCCCAGCATTTT; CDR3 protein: CASSEMTGRQPQHF
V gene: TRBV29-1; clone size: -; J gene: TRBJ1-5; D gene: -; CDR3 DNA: TGCAGCGTCAAGGGGGGGAATCAGCCCCAGCATTTT; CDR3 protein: CSVKGGNQPQHF
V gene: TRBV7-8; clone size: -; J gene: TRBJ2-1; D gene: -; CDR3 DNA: TGTGCCAGCAGCTTATCCTTAGGACGGAATGAGCAGTTCTTC; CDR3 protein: CASSLSLGRNEQFF
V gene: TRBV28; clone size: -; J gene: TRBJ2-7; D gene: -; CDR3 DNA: TGTGCCAGCAGTATGGACGGCTACGAGCAGTACTTC; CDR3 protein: CASSMDGYEQYF
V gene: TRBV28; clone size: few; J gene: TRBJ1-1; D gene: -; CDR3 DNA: TGTGCCAGCACCTTAGGCACTGAAGCTTTCTTT; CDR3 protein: CASTLGTEAFF
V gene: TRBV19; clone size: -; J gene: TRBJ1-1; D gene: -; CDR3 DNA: TGTGCCAGTAGGGTCCCGGCCACTGAAGCTTTCTTT; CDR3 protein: CASRVPATEAFF